These 4 T cell receptor beta chains were sequenced from one sample in a study of OX40 agonist ivuxolimab in advanced cancers. Profiled with immunoSEQ multiplex PCR; TCRdb holds only in-frame clones, not every one. The sample carries over 30,000 clones, around 83% recorded once. The sequencing used CD4+ or CD8+ T cells sorted from blood, collected in a trial of the OX40 agonist ivuxolimab. These receptors were collected from an adult with an advanced solid tumor such as melanoma, head and neck, liver or kidney cancer.

The rearrangement links TRBV27 to TRBJ2-3, with TRBD2 identical over 10 bases. The CDR3 length is 16 residues. Germline V lookup: CDR1 MNHEY, CDR2 SMNVEV (reference sequence). Trimming at V came to 3 bases and at J to 2 bases, leaving 5 bases not matched to a gene. CDR3 bases: TGTGCCAGCAGTTTTGGGCTAGCGGGAGTCACAGATACGCAGTATTTT. Translation: CASSFGLAGVTDTQYF.

The sample holds one count of this clone. CDR3 loop: CAWKHLNTGELFF. The CDR3, as DNA: TGTGCCTGGAAGCACTTGAACACCGGGGAGCTGTTTTTT. The chain employs TRBV30 and TRBJ2-2; D is undetermined. The V end lost 4 bases, the J end lost 1 base, and 7 bases lay between the germline ends. Germline-derived CDR1 and CDR2 are GTSNPN and SVGIG (reference sequence). This CDR3 has 13 residues.

This clone was detected once. The chain combines TRBV5-1 with TRBJ2-4, with D perhaps assigned TRBD1 or TRBD2 (6 bases each). The germline V gene has CDR1 SGHRS and CDR2 YFSETQ. V lost 2 bases and J lost 9, with 12 bases in between. The CDR3 contains 13 residues. As DNA, the CDR3 is TGCGCCAGCAGCTTAGGAGGGGGTGTCATTCAGTACTTC. Translated: CASSLGGGVIQYF.

This chain joins TRBV6-5 and TRBJ2-1; 9 positions agree with TRBD1. V lost 0 bases and J lost 6; bases outside the gene matches: 3. The CDR3 extends over 15 amino acids. Looked up from germline, CDR1 is MNHEY and CDR2 is SVGAGI. DNA for the CDR3: TGTGCCAGCAGTTACTCGAACAGGGGGCTCAATGAGCAGTTCTTC. This codes for CASSYSNRGLNEQFF.